Each of the 32 T cell receptor beta chains below was sequenced from the same sample in a study of blood T cell repertoires in COVID-19. Some clones are missing from TCRdb's copy, which holds only in-frame ones; the method was immunoSEQ multiplex PCR. The sample consists of 150,000 to 200,000 clones, about 90% of them appearing once. The sequencing input was PBMCs or T cells enriched from blood (not recorded which). These receptors were obtained from a human donor with acute COVID-19. The donor label of this sample is uncertain.

Of note for this clone: Additional DNA sequences in this sample encode the identical CDR3. CDR3 bases: TGCGCCAGCAGCACGGGATCCAACTATGGCTACACCTTC. As protein: CASSTGSNYGYTF. The chain uses TRBV5-1 and TRBJ1-2; D is unresolved. The germline V gene has CDR1 SGHRS and CDR2 YFSETQ. The CDR3 contains 13 residues. Trimming took 4 bases from V and 2 from J, leaving 9 bases between them.

The chain recombines TRBV9 with TRBJ1-4; 7 bases agree with TRBD1. Germline loops: CDR1 SGDLS, CDR2 YYNGEE. The V gene end was trimmed by 3 bases and the J gene end by 8 bases; junction bases not matched to a gene: 7. The CDR3 loop spans 14 amino acids. CDR3: CASSGRQGGEKLFF. The CDR3 DNA reads as TGTGCCAGCAGCGGTCGACAGGGTGGGGAAAAACTGTTTTTT.

This rearrangement joins TRBV9 to TRBJ2-3; 7 bases fit TRBD1. Per the germline V gene, CDR1 is SGDLS and CDR2 is YYNGEE. The CDR3 has 16 residues. Germline trimming cut 5 bases from V and 4 bases from J; bases unmatched to any gene: 13. The CDR3 DNA sequence: TGTGCCAGCAGTGGGGTTGGTCGCCAGGGGGCAGATACGCAGTATTTT. Translated: CASSGVGRQGADTQYF.

The chain employs TRBV5-1 and TRBJ1-2; TRBD1 agrees at 8 bases. The CDR3 runs to 15 residues. V shed 7 bases and J 4 bases; nucleotides not matched to a gene: 12. Per the germline V gene, CDR1 is SGHRS and CDR2 is YFSETQ. CDR3 sequence reads: CASRDRIFGLYGYTF. In DNA, the CDR3 is TGCGCCAGCCGGGACAGGATATTCGGTCTCTATGGCTACACCTTC.

The J gene is TRBJ1-2, the V gene TRBV18, with D tentatively TRBD1 (5 bases). The CDR3 covers 13 residues. The germline V gene encodes CDR1 KGHSH and CDR2 LQKENI. Trimming removed 3 bases at V and 3 bases at J, with 8 bases between. The CDR3 loop is CASSPDKDYGYTF. The CDR3 DNA is TGTGCCAGCTCACCGGACAAGGACTATGGCTACACCTTC.

The chain recombines TRBV7-2 with TRBJ2-5; the D is unclear. The CDR3 runs 14 residues. Trimming removed 2 bases at V and 1 base at J, with 8 bases between. Germline CDR1 reads SGHTA; CDR2 reads FQGNSA. The CDR3 is CASSLHRPQETQYF. CDR3 coding DNA: TGTGCCAGCAGCTTACACAGACCCCAAGAGACCCAGTACTTC. Based on the CDR3 plus reference TRBV7-2 and TRBJ2-5, the full variable domain is GAGVSQSPSNKVTEKGKDVELRCDPISGHTALYWYRQSLGQGLEFLIYFQGNSAPDKSGLPSDRFSAERTGGSVSTLTIQRTQQEDSAVYLCASSLHRPQETQYFGPGTRLLVL.

The chain has TRBV4-3 and TRBJ1-2; D might be TRBD1 (6 bases). This CDR3 region has 18 residues. With 0 bases removed from V and 6 bases from J, the gap between germline ends came to 23 bases. Germline V gives CDR1 LGHNA, CDR2 YSLEER. The CDR3 loop is CASSQDAARTGGRDGYTF. CDR3 nucleotides: TGCGCCAGCAGCCAAGACGCGGCCCGTACCGGGGGGCGGGATGGCTACACCTTC.

This chain links TRBV27 with TRBJ2-1; 9 bases are shared with TRBD2. After removal of 3 bases from V and 10 bases from J, the junction contained 7 bases not matched to a gene. The V gene's germline CDR1 is MNHEY and CDR2 SMNVEV (reference sequence). CDR3 length: 14 residues. The chain's CDR3 is CASSLAGGPREQFF. CDR3 nucleotide sequence: TGTGCCAGCAGTTTGGCGGGGGGGCCTCGGGAGCAGTTCTTC.

The chain carries TRBV9 and TRBJ2-2, with 9 bases fitting TRBD2. The J segment lost 1 base and the V segment lost 4 bases, leaving 8 bases of the junction unmatched. Germline assignment: CDR1 SGDLS and CDR2 YYNGEE. This CDR3 is built from 17 residues. The CDR3 region is CASSPLSGGLNTGELFF. CDR3 bases: TGTGCCAGCAGCCCCCTAAGCGGGGGGCTGAACACCGGGGAGCTGTTTTTT.

The chain links TRBV15 to TRBJ2-5; D gene unclear. The CDR3 spans 13 residues. V was cut by 1 base and J by 3 bases, with 6 bases left in between. The germline V gene has CDR1 LNHNV and CDR2 YYDKDF (reference sequence). The CDR3 is CATSRGREETQYF. CDR3 in DNA: TGTGCCACCAGCAGAGGAAGAGAAGAGACCCAGTACTTC.

This chain connects TRBV19 to TRBJ1-5; 10 nucleotides match TRBD1. The V gene end was trimmed by 1 base and the J gene end by 5 bases; junction bases not matched to a gene: 2. This CDR3 is built from 15 residues. Germline loops: CDR1 LNHDA, CDR2 SQIVND (reference sequence). The DNA of the CDR3 is TGTGCCAGTAGTATAGTTGGGACAGGGGATCAGCCCCAGCATTTT. Its translation: CASSIVGTGDQPQHF.

The chain is built from TRBV5-6 and TRBJ2-3; D may be TRBD1 (6 bases). This CDR3 has 13 residues. CDR1 and CDR2 from the germline V gene are SGHDT and YYEEEE. V was shortened by 4 bases and J by 6 bases, with 12 bases between the two germline ends. The CDR3: CASSLQTGDTQYF. The CDR3 DNA reads TGTGCCAGCAGCCTTCAGACAGGTGATACGCAGTATTTT.

This chain links TRBV10-3 with TRBJ1-3; 8 bases align to TRBD1. CDR3 size: 14 residues. J gave up 4 bases and V 6 bases, and 5 bases lay outside the gene matches. In germline, CDR1 is ENHRY, CDR2 SYGVKD. The CDR3 sequence: CAISPTGEGNTIYF. The CDR3 DNA follows: TGTGCCATCAGCCCGACAGGGGAAGGAAACACCATATATTTT.

Only one count was recorded for this clone. The chain is built from TRBV7-9 and TRBJ2-3, with 7 bases aligning to TRBD2. Germline CDR1 and CDR2: SEHNR and FQNEAQ (reference sequence). V shed 3 bases, J shed 6 bases, and the junction held 15 bases outside the gene matches. The length of the CDR3 is 17 residues. CDR3 nucleotide sequence: TGTGCCAGCAGCTTGGACGAGGCTAGCGGCGTGGCGGATACGCAGTATTTT. It translates to CASSLDEASGVADTQYF.

V is TRBV9 and J is TRBJ1-4; D unclear. The CDR3 spans 15 residues. V lost 2 bases and J 5 bases, leaving 13 bases between the germline ends. Germline CDR1 and CDR2: SGDLS and YYNGEE. Here the CDR3 reads CASSVFGSVNEKLFF. As DNA, the CDR3 is TGTGCCAGCAGCGTTTTCGGAAGCGTAAATGAAAAACTGTTTTTT.

The J gene is TRBJ2-1, the V gene TRBV24-1; D is perhaps TRBD2 (11 bases). CDR1 is KGHDR, CDR2 SFDVKD, per germline. This CDR3 has 23 residues. V lost 4 bases, J lost 13 bases, and 46 bases lay in between. CDR3 loop: CATSDRDRGLTHSDGTSGVGQFF. CDR3 nucleotide sequence: TGTGCCACCAGTGACCGGGACAGGGGCCTAACCCATAGTGACGGGACTAGCGGAGTAGGACAGTTCTTC.

V is TRBV7-9 and J is TRBJ2-5, with 7 positions matching TRBD1. The V gene end was trimmed by 3 bases and the J gene end by 1 base; junction bases not matched to a gene: 14. CDR3 length equals 18 residues. Germline V gene lookup returns CDR1 SEHNR and CDR2 FQNEAQ (reference sequence). CDR3 residues: CASSLSPDRARAQETQYF. The CDR3 nucleotides read TGTGCCAGCAGCTTGTCCCCTGACAGGGCCCGGGCCCAAGAGACCCAGTACTTC. The variable domain in full, completed from reference TRBV7-9 and TRBJ2-5, reads DTGVSQNPRHKITKRGQNVTFRCDPISEHNRLYWYRQTLGQGPEFLTYFQNEAQLEKSRLLSDRFSAERPKGSFSTLEIQRTEQGDSAMYLCASSLSPDRARAQETQYFGPGTRLLVL.

The rearrangement joins TRBV27 to TRBJ2-7; 8 bases are a match to TRBD1. The CDR3 runs 15 residues. From germline, CDR1 is MNHEY and CDR2 SMNVEV (reference sequence). J was trimmed by 3 bases and V by 6 bases; bases with no gene match: 10. CDR3 coding DNA: TGTGCCAGCAGCCTGCAAGGACAGGGAATCTACGAGCAGTACTTC. It encodes CASSLQGQGIYEQYF.

The V call is TRBV7-9, the J call TRBJ1-4, with D unresolved. Trimming took off 1 base at V and 8 bases at J, with 5 bases between the two ends. The CDR3 length is 12 residues. The germline CDR1 and CDR2 sequences are SEHNR and FQNEAQ (reference sequence). CDR3 bases: TGTGCCAGCAGCTTAGGGCAGGAAAAACTGTTTTTT. Its translation: CASSLGQEKLFF. The whole variable domain, filled in from reference TRBV7-9 and TRBJ1-4, reads DTGVSQNPRHKITKRGQNVTFRCDPISEHNRLYWYRQTLGQGPEFLTYFQNEAQLEKSRLLSDRFSAERPKGSFSTLEIQRTEQGDSAMYLCASSLGQEKLFFGSGTQLSVL.

This clone was recorded a few times. The chain employs TRBV7-2 and TRBJ2-7; 8 nucleotides align to TRBD2. The ends lost 4 bases at V and 3 bases at J; junction bases unmatched: 8. Looked up from germline, CDR1 is SGHTA and CDR2 is FQGNSA. This CDR3 has 15 amino acids. In nucleotides, the CDR3 is TGTGCCAGCAGCTCCCGGGGACTAGGGAACTACGAGCAGTACTTC. Amino acids: CASSSRGLGNYEQYF.

The genes are TRBV20-1 and TRBJ1-2; 9 nucleotides line up with TRBD1. Germline V gene data show CDR1 as DFQATT and CDR2 as SNEGSKA (reference sequence). CDR3 length: 13 amino acids. Trimming at V came to 3 bases and at J to 5 bases, leaving 4 bases not matched to a gene. The CDR3 here is CSASMGQGYGYTF. Written as DNA, the CDR3 is TGCAGTGCTAGTATGGGACAGGGATATGGCTACACCTTC.

This clone showed up just once. The chain couples TRBV3-1 (or the pseudogene TRBV3-2) to TRBJ2-5; 7 nucleotides agree with TRBD2. CDR3 length: 15 residues. The trim removed 5 bases at V and 4 bases at J, leaving 10 bases unmatched. Germline V CDR1 and CDR2: LGHDT, YNNKEL (reference sequence). The CDR3 coding sequence is TGTGCCAGCAGCTCCCCAGGTGGGGGGGGAGAGACCCAGTACTTC. It codes for CASSSPGGGGETQYF.

The rearrangement joins TRBV5-1 to TRBJ2-3; D not certain. V was clipped by 5 bases and J by 6 bases, with 7 bases between them. Germline-derived CDR1 and CDR2 are SGHRS and YFSETQ. The CDR3 covers 11 residues. In DNA form, the CDR3 reads TGCGCCAGCAGATTGCTGGATACGCAGTATTTT. It is translated as CASRLLDTQYF.

CDR3 sequence: CAWSDGGGPDTQYF. CDR3 DNA: TGTGCCTGGAGTGACGGCGGGGGGCCAGATACGCAGTATTTT. The V call is TRBV30, the J call TRBJ2-3; 8 bases align to TRBD2. The V and J ends lost 1 base and 4 bases, in that order; junction bases with no gene match: 4. Germline V gives CDR1 GTSNPN, CDR2 SVGIG (reference sequence). The CDR3 has 14 amino acids.

This clone appeared once. The rearrangement joins TRBV7-3 to TRBJ2-1; the D gene is possibly TRBD1 (5 bases). Germline-derived CDR1 and CDR2 are SGHTA and FQGTGA. V lost 2 bases and J 8 bases, leaving 13 bases between the germline ends. This CDR3 contains 14 residues. Here the CDR3 DNA reads TGTGCCAGCAGCTTATCGAGACAGAGCGATGAGCAGTTCTTC. Translation: CASSLSRQSDEQFF. Together with reference TRBV7-3 and TRBJ2-1, the CDR3 gives the full variable domain: GAGVSQTPSNKVTEKGKYVELRCDPISGHTALYWYRQSLGQGPEFLIYFQGTGAADDSGLPNDRFFAVRPEGSVSTLKIQRTERGDSAVYLCASSLSRQSDEQFFGPGTRLTVL.

Written as DNA, the CDR3 is TGCGCCAGCAGCTTGAATCTAGGGGGCGGGTCCGGGGAGCTGTTTTTT. Protein product: CASSLNLGGGSGELFF. V is TRBV5-1 and J is TRBJ2-2, with TRBD1 identical over 7 bases. V trimming: 1 base; J trimming: 6 bases; junction bases outside the gene matches: 9. The germline gives CDR1 SGHRS, CDR2 YFSETQ. The CDR3 sequence is 16 residues long.

The rearrangement uses TRBV6-6 and TRBJ1-1; D gene uncertain. Germline loops: CDR1 MNHNY, CDR2 SVGAGI (reference sequence). This CDR3 region has 15 residues. The V end was cut by 5 bases, the J end by 5 bases, with 18 bases between. CDR3 DNA: TGTGCCAGCAGTCCTGCCGGGGAGTGGCAGACTGAAGCTTTCTTT. Amino acids: CASSPAGEWQTEAFF.

This rearrangement joins TRBV7-2 to TRBJ2-3, with 8 positions matching TRBD2. Germline V gives CDR1 SGHTA, CDR2 FQGNSA. Trimming removed 3 bases from V and 0 bases from J; junction bases left unmatched: 14. The CDR3 is 19 residues long. In DNA, the CDR3 is TGTGCCAGCAGCTTTCGTTCCCGGGGGGGCATGTCTAGCACAGATACGCAGTATTTT. Its protein product is CASSFRSRGGMSSTDTQYF.

This chain joins TRBV4-2 and TRBJ2-6; D uncertain. CDR1 and CDR2 (germline): LGHNA, YNFKEQ. Trimming removed 3 bases at V and 4 bases at J, with 16 bases between. The CDR3 contains 17 residues. This CDR3 reads CASSQVNVPLGANVLTF. The CDR3 DNA sequence: TGTGCCAGCAGCCAGGTGAACGTCCCCCTAGGGGCCAACGTCCTGACTTTC.

J is TRBJ2-5 and V is TRBV4-2, with TRBD2 matching over 7 bases. The J segment lost 4 bases and the V segment lost 1 base, leaving 12 bases of the junction unmatched. Germline V CDR1 and CDR2: LGHNA, YNFKEQ. The CDR3 has 17 residues. The CDR3 here is CASSQGSGAREGETQYF. The CDR3 DNA reads as TGTGCCAGCAGCCAAGGATCCGGGGCGAGGGAGGGAGAGACCCAGTACTTC.

The CDR3 sequence is CASSLYPTITSGGNEQFF. Written as DNA, the CDR3 is TGCGCCAGCAGCTTGTATCCCACTATCACTAGCGGGGGGAATGAGCAGTTCTTC. This chain uses TRBV5-1 with TRBJ2-1; 12 nucleotides align to TRBD2. The J segment lost 7 bases and the V segment lost 1 base, leaving 12 bases of the junction unmatched. This CDR3 has 18 amino acids. Per germline, CDR1 SGHRS and CDR2 YFSETQ.

V and J are TRBV11-2 and TRBJ2-1, with TRBD2 identical over 8 bases. Losses at the gene ends were 2 bases for V and 4 bases for J; bases not matched to a gene: 4. This CDR3 has 15 residues. CDR1 is SGHAT and CDR2 is FQNNGV in the germline V gene. CDR3 bases: TGTGCCAGCAGCTTAATGCTAGCGGGTTACAATGAGCAGTTCTTC. It is translated as CASSLMLAGYNEQFF.